What follows are 14 T cell receptor beta chains derived from one specimen sequenced in a study of OX40 agonist ivuxolimab in advanced cancers. Sequencing was performed with immunoSEQ multiplex PCR; in TCRdb, only in-frame clones are kept and a portion is missing. The data hold about 80,000 clones, with 90% to 95% observed a single time. The specimen was CD4+ or CD8+ T cells sorted from blood, collected in a trial of the OX40 agonist ivuxolimab. These receptors were taken from an adult with an advanced solid tumor such as melanoma, head and neck, liver or kidney cancer.

The genes are TRBV6-5 and TRBJ1-1; D perhaps matches TRBD1 (6 bases). There are 11 residues in the CDR3. The germline gives CDR1 MNHEY, CDR2 SVGAGI. V was shortened by 6 bases and J by 8 bases, with 10 bases between the two germline ends. The CDR3 region has the DNA TGTGCCAGCAGGCGTGACAGGGAAGCTTTCTTT. Translating it yields CASRRDREAFF.

This clone was observed a single time. V and J are TRBV5-4 and TRBJ1-1, with a tentative D call TRBD1 (6 bases). Trimming removed 5 bases from V and 0 bases from J, with 11 bases in between. The CDR3 runs 14 residues. Germline V gene data show CDR1 as SGHNT and CDR2 as YYREEE (reference sequence). DNA for the CDR3: TGTGCCAGCAGTCGGGGGGGCATGAACACTGAAGCTTTCTTT. Residues: CASSRGGMNTEAFF.

This clone was seen once. The chain recombines TRBV20-1 with TRBJ2-5; no reliable D call. CDR1 is DFQATT and CDR2 is SNEGSKA in the germline V gene (reference sequence). Trimming removed 5 bases at V and 5 bases at J, with 9 bases between. The length of the CDR3 is 11 residues. CDR3 sequence reads: CSAPLIETQYF. The CDR3 nucleotides are TGCAGTGCTCCCCTTATCGAGACCCAGTACTTC.

The V gene is TRBV7-9, the J gene TRBJ1-6, with D unclear. Germline V gene sequence: CDR1 SEHNR, CDR2 FQNEAQ (reference sequence). The CDR3 is 17 amino acids. V lost 5 bases and J lost 6, with 20 bases in between. DNA of the CDR3: TGTGCCAGCAGCCTAGGACCGGTGGGGTATATTAATTCACCCCTCCACTTT. This sequence encodes CASSLGPVGYINSPLHF. Variable domain in full (rest from reference TRBV7-9 and TRBJ1-6): DTGVSQNPRHKITKRGQNVTFRCDPISEHNRLYWYRQTLGQGPEFLTYFQNEAQLEKSRLLSDRFSAERPKGSFSTLEIQRTEQGDSAMYLCASSLGPVGYINSPLHFGNGTRLTVT.

V usage is TRBV9 and J usage is TRBJ2-5, with 7 bases that match TRBD1. Unmatched junction bases numbered 6, after V lost 2 bases and J lost 2 bases. This CDR3 has 15 residues. CDR1 and CDR2 (germline): SGDLS, YYNGEE. The CDR3 reads CASSVDRNIQETQYF. CDR3 nucleotide sequence: TGTGCCAGCAGCGTGGACAGGAACATACAAGAGACCCAGTACTTC. The entire variable domain, with the rest obtained from reference TRBV9 and TRBJ2-5, is as follows: DSGVTQTPKHLITATGQRVTLRCSPRSGDLSVYWYQQSLDQGLQFLIQYYNGEERAKGNILERFSAQQFPDLHSELNLSSLELGDSALYFCASSVDRNIQETQYFGPGTRLLVL.

The chain combines TRBV6-6 with TRBJ2-3; TRBD2 is a possible D gene (5 bases). This CDR3 comprises 15 residues. Trimming cost V 8 bases and J 1 base, with 16 bases left between them. CDR1 MNHNY and CDR2 SVGAGI come from the germline V gene (reference sequence). CDR3 in amino acids: CASLWGGGRTDTQYF. In nucleotides, the CDR3 is TGTGCCAGCCTTTGGGGTGGCGGGCGCACAGATACGCAGTATTTT.

J is TRBJ1-5 and V is TRBV7-3; 10 bases map to TRBD1. The CDR3 contains 19 residues. Trimming cost V 6 bases and J 0 bases; bases outside gene matches: 14. Germline loops: CDR1 SGHTA, CDR2 FQGTGA. CDR3 in DNA: TGTGCCAGCAGACCAATCCTGACAGGGGGCCGTTATAGCAATCAGCCCCAGCATTTT. Its translation: CASRPILTGGRYSNQPQHF.

This chain uses TRBV19 with TRBJ2-1, with TRBD2 matching over 9 bases. The V gene end was trimmed by 6 bases and the J gene end by 9 bases; junction bases not matched to a gene: 12. This CDR3 region has 15 residues. The germline V gene has CDR1 LNHDA and CDR2 SQIVND (reference sequence). The chain's CDR3 is CASSTAGGRAGEQFF. CDR3 in DNA: TGTGCCAGTAGCACCGCAGGCGGGAGGGCCGGTGAGCAGTTCTTC.

J is TRBJ2-3 and V is TRBV5-4; a possible D gene is TRBD1 (6 bases). The CDR3 contains 15 residues. CDR1 and CDR2 (germline): SGHNT, YYREEE (reference sequence). Trimming pared 1 base from V and 1 base from J, leaving 10 bases between. This CDR3 reads CASSLTGSGTDTQYF. The CDR3, as DNA: TGTGCCAGCAGCTTGACAGGGTCGGGCACAGATACGCAGTATTTT.

The count of this clone is one. This chain joins TRBV19 and TRBJ2-3, with 10 bases that match TRBD2. The V gene's germline CDR1 is LNHDA and CDR2 SQIVND (reference sequence). Losses at the gene ends were 10 bases for V and 2 bases for J; bases not matched to a gene: 9. CDR3 size: 15 residues. The CDR3 DNA follows: TGTGCCACAAAGACTAGCGGGCACCCCACAGATACGCAGTATTTT. Its protein is CATKTSGHPTDTQYF.

The chain recombines TRBV9 with TRBJ2-1; 12 bases align to TRBD2. Per the germline V gene, CDR1 is SGDLS and CDR2 is YYNGEE. The CDR3 runs to 16 residues. The trim removed 0 bases at V and 10 bases at J, leaving 8 bases unmatched. The CDR3 DNA follows: TGTGCCAGCAGCGTAGACCCTAGCGGGAGGGCCAGAGAGCAGTTCTTC. Translated, it gives CASSVDPSGRAREQFF. The variable domain in full, completed from reference TRBV9 and TRBJ2-1, reads DSGVTQTPKHLITATGQRVTLRCSPRSGDLSVYWYQQSLDQGLQFLIQYYNGEERAKGNILERFSAQQFPDLHSELNLSSLELGDSALYFCASSVDPSGRAREQFFGPGTRLTVL.

Comments on this clone: One end of the junction fails to match germline, which may point to a read error. The rearrangement links TRBV6-1 to TRBJ2-7, with 7 bases lining up with TRBD1. The CDR3 length is 14 residues. CDR1 and CDR2 (germline): MNHNS, SASEGT. This CDR3 reads CASSSNIRGLVADF. The CDR3 coding sequence is TGTGCCAGCAGTTCCAACATAAGGGGGCTAGTCGCCGACTTC.

The chain combines TRBV11-3 with TRBJ2-5; tentatively, D is TRBD1 (6 bases). Between the trimmed V and J ends, which lost 4 bases and 5 bases, there was a span of 17 bases. CDR1 and CDR2 (germline): SGHNT, YENEEA. The CDR3 has 15 amino acids. As DNA, the CDR3 is TGTGCCAGCAGCTCGGCGACAGGACGACGGGAGACCCAGTACTTC. It translates to CASSSATGRRETQYF.

The J gene is TRBJ2-1, the V gene TRBV7-3, with D uncertain. Germline loops: CDR1 SGHTA, CDR2 FQGTGA. V gave up 2 bases and J gave up 7 bases, with 9 bases separating them. This CDR3 comprises 13 residues. CDR3 sequence (DNA): TGTGCCAGCAGCTTACTTCTCGGGAATGAGCAGTTCTTC. This gives the protein CASSLLLGNEQFF.